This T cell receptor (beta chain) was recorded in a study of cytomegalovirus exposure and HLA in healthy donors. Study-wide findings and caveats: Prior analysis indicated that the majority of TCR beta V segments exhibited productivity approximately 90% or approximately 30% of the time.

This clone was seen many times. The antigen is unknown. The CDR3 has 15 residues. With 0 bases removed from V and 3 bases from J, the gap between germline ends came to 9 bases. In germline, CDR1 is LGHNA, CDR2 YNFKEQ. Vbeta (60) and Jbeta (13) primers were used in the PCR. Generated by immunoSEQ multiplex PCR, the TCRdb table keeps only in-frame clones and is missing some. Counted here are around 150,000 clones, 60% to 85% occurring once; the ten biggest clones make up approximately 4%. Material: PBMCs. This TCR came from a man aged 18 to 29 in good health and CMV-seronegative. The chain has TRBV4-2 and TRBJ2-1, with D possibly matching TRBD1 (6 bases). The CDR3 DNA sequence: TGTGCCAGCAGCCAAGAGAGAGGGGGCTACAATGAGCAGTTCTTC. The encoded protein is CASSQERGGYNEQFF.